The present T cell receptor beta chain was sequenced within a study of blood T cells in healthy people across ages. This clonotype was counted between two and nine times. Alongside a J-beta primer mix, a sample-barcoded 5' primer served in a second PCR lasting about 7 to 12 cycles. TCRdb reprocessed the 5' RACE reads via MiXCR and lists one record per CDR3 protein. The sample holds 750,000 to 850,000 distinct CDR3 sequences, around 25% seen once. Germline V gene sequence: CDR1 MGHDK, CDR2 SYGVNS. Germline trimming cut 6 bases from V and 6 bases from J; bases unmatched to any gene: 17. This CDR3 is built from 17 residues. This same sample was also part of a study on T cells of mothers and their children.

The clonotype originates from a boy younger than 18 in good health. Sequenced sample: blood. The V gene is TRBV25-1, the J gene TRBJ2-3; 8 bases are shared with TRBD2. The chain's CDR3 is CASRVESPSGYPDTQYF. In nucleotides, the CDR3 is TGTGCCAGCAGGGTGGAATCGCCTAGCGGGTACCCGGATACGCAGTATTTT.